This entry concerns a single T cell receptor (beta chain). This entry comes from a study of cytotoxic CD8 clonotypes in ibrutinib-treated CLL. CDR3 length equals 15 residues. CDR1 and CDR2 (germline): SGHRS, YFSETQ. The germline V and J ends were trimmed by 5 bases and 5 bases, with 18 bases remaining between them. Assay: immunoSEQ multiplex PCR; the TCRdb copy retains only in-frame clones and omits some. The sample has around 140,000 clones; around three quarters are singletons. The chain combines TRBV5-1 with TRBJ2-3; perhaps TRBD2 as D (6 bases). This receptor was identified in a human donor with chronic lymphocytic leukemia. Sample: PBMCs, taken after 12 months of ibrutinib treatment. The CDR3: CASRSSSDVGDTQYF. CDR3 bases: TGCGCCAGCAGATCCTCTAGCGATGTTGGAGATACGCAGTATTTT.